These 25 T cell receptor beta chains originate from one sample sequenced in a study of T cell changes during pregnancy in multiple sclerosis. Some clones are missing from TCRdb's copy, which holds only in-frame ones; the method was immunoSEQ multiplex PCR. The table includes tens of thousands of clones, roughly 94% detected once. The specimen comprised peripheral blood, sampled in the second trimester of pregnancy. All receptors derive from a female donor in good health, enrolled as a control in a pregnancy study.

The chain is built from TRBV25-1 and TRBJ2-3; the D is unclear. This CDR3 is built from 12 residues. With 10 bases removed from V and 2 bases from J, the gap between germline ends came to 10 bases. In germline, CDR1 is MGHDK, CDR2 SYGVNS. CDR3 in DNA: TGTGCCACACAGACGCACACAGATACGCAGTATTTT. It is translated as CATQTHTDTQYF.

The CDR3 spells CASLLAGGRDTQYF. The DNA of the CDR3 is TGTGCCAGCCTACTAGCGGGAGGGCGAGATACGCAGTATTTT. The chain joins TRBV6-1 to TRBJ2-3; 13 positions agree with TRBD2. Germline V lookup: CDR1 MNHNS, CDR2 SASEGT. Trimming cost V 8 bases and J 5 bases; bases outside gene matches: 4. This CDR3 is built from 14 residues.

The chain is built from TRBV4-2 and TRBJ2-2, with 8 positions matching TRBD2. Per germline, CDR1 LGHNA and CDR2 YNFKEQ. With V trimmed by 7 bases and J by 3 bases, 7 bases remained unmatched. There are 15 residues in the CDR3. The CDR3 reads CASNEGLVHTGELFF. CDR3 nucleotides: TGTGCCAGCAACGAGGGACTAGTACACACCGGGGAGCTGTTTTTT.

CDR3 region: CASSNDRGSNQPQHF. The CDR3 DNA is TGTGCCAGCAGCAATGACAGGGGGAGCAATCAGCCCCAGCATTTT. The chain recombines TRBV2 with TRBJ1-5, with 9 positions matching TRBD1. CDR3 size: 15 residues. From germline, CDR1 is SNHLY and CDR2 FYNNEI. The ends lost 6 bases at V and 1 base at J; junction bases unmatched: 4.

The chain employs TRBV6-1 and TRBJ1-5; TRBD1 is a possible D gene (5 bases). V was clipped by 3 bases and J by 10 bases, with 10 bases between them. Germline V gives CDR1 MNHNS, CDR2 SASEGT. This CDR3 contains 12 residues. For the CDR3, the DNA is TGTGCCAGCAGTGATCGACAGTATCCCCAGCATTTT. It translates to CASSDRQYPQHF.

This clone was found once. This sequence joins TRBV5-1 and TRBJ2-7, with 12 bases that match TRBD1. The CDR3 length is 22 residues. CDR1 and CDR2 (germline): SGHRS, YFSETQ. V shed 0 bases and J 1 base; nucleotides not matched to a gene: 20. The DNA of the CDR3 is TGCGCCAGCAGCTTGGTCCTCGGGACAGGGGGCGCCGGGCGGAAGGAATCCTACGAGCAGTACTTC. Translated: CASSLVLGTGGAGRKESYEQYF.

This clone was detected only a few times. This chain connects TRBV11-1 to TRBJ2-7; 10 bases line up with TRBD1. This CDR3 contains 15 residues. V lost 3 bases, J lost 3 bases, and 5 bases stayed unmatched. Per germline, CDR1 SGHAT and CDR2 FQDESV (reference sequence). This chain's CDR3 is CASSFLGTGVYEQYF. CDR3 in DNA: TGTGCCAGCAGCTTCTTAGGGACAGGGGTCTACGAGCAGTACTTC.

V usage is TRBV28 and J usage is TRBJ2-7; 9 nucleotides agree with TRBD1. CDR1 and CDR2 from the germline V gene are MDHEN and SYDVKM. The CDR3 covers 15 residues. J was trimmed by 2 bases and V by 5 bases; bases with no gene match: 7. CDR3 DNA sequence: TGTGCCAGCAGTCCTCGGGACAGGGCGGCCTACGAGCAGTACTTC. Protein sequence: CASSPRDRAAYEQYF.

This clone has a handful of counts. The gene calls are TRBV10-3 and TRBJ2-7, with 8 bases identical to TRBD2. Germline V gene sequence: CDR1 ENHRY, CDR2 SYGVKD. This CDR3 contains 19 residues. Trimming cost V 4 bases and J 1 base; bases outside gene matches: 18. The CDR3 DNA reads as TGTGCCATCAGTGCCATCCCCCCGGGGGCGGGGGGCCTGTCCTACGAGCAGTACTTC. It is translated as CAISAIPPGAGGLSYEQYF.

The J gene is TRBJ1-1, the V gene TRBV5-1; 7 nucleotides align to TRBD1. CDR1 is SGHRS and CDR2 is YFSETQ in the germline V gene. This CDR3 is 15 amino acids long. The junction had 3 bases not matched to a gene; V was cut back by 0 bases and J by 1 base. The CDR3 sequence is CASSLAPGGNTEAFF. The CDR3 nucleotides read TGCGCCAGCAGCTTGGCTCCAGGGGGGAACACTGAAGCTTTCTTT. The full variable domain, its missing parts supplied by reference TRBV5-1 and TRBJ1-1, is KAGVTQTPRYLIKTRGQQVTLSCSPISGHRSVSWYQQTPGQGLQFLFEYFSETQRNKGNFPGRFSGRQFSNSRSEMNVSTLELGDSALYLCASSLAPGGNTEAFFGQGTRLTVV.

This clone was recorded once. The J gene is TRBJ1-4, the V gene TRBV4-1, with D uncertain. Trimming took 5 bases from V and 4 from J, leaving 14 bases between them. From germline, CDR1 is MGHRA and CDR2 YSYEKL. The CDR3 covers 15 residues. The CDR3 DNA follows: TGCGCCAGCAGCTCTACGCGGTCCGTTAATGAAAAACTGTTTTTT. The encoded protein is CASSSTRSVNEKLFF.

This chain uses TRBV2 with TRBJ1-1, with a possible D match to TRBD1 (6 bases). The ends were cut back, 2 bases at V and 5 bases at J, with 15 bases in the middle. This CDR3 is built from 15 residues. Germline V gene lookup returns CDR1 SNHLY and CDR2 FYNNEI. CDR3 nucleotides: TGTGCCAGCAGTGAAAACCTTGGGGGCCAAACTGAAGCTTTCTTT. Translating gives CASSENLGGQTEAFF.

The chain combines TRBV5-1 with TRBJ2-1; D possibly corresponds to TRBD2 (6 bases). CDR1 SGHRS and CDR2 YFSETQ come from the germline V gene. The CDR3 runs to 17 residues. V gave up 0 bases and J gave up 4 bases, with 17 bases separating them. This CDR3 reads CASSLGGADPPYNEQFF. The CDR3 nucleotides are TGCGCCAGCAGCTTGGGCGGGGCAGACCCCCCTTACAATGAGCAGTTCTTC.

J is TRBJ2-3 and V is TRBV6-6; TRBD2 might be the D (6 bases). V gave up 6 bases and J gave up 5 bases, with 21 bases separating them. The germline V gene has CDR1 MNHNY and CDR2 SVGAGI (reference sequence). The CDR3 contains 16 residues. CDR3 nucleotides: TGTGCCAGCAGCTTGCCGTCTGGCGGGATAGGAGATACGCAGTATTTT. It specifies CASSLPSGGIGDTQYF.

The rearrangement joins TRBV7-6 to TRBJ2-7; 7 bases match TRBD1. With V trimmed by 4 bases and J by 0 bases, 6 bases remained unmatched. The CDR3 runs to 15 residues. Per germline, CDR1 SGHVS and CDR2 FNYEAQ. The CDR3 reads CASSSQTGISYEQYF. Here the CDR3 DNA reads TGTGCCAGCAGCTCTCAGACAGGGATCTCCTACGAGCAGTACTTC.

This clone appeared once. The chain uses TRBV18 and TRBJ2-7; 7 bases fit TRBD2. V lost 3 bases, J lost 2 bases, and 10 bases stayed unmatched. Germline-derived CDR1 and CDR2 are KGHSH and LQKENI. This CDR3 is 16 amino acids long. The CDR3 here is CASSPGESGTPYEQYF. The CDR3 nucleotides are TGTGCCAGCTCACCCGGCGAGAGCGGGACCCCCTACGAGCAGTACTTC.

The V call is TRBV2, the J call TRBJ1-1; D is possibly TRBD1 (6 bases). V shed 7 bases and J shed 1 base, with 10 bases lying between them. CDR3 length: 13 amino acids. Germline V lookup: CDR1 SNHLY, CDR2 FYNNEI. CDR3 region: CASTPDRNTEAFF. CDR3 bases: TGTGCCAGCACTCCGGACAGGAACACTGAAGCTTTCTTT.

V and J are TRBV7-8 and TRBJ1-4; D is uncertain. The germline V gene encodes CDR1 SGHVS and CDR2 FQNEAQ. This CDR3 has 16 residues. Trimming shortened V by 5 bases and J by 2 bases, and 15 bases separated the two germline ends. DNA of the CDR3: TGTGCCAGCAGCCCCACTGGTGCGGCTACTAATGAAAAACTGTTTTTT. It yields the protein CASSPTGAATNEKLFF.

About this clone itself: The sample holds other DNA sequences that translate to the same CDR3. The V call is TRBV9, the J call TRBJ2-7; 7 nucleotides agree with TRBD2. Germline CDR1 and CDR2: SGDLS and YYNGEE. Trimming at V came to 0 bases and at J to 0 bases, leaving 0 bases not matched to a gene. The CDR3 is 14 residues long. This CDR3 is CASSVGGSSYEQYF. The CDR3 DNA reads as TGTGCCAGCAGCGTAGGCGGGAGCTCCTACGAGCAGTACTTC.

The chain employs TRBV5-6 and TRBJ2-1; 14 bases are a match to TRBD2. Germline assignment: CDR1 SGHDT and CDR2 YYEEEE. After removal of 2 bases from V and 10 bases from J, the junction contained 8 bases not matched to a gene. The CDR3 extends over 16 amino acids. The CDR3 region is CASSFMTSGRAGEQFF. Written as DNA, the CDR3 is TGTGCCAGCAGCTTCATGACTAGCGGGAGGGCCGGGGAGCAGTTCTTC.

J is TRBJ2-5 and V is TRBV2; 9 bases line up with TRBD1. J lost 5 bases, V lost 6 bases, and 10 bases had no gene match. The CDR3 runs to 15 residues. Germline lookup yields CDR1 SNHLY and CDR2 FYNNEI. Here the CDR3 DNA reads TGTGCCAGCAGAGGACAGGGGACCGGGTTGGAGACCCAGTACTTC. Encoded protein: CASRGQGTGLETQYF.

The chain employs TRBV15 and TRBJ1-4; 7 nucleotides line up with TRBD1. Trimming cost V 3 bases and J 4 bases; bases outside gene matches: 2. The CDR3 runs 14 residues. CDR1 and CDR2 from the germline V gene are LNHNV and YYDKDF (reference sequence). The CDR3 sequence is CATSSRDSNEKLFF. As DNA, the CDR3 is TGTGCCACCAGCAGCCGGGACAGTAATGAAAAACTGTTTTTT.

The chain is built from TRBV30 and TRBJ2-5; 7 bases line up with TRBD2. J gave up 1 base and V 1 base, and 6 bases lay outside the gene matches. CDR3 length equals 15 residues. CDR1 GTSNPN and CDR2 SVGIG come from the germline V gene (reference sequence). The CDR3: CAWSAGLAAQETQYF. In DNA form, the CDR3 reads TGTGCCTGGAGTGCAGGGCTAGCGGCCCAAGAGACCCAGTACTTC.

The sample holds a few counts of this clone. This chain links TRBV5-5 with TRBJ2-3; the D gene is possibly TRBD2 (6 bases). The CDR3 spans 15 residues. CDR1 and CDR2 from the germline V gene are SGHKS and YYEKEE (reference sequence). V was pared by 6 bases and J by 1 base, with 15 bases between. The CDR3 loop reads CASMLGSGGTDTQYF. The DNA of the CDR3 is TGTGCCAGCATGTTAGGTTCGGGGGGCACAGATACGCAGTATTTT.

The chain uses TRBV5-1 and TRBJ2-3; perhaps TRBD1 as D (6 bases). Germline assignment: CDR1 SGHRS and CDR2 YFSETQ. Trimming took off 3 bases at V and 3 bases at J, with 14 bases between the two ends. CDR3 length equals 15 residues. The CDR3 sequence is CASSSGTKKTDTQYF. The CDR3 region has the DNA TGCGCCAGCAGCTCCGGGACAAAGAAAACAGATACGCAGTATTTT.